A selection of T cell receptor beta chains follows, all from one sample in a study of shared clonotypes between healthy human individuals. TCRdb keeps only in-frame clones here, not all; method: immunoSEQ multiplex PCR. Of about 1.5 million clones in the sample, around 97% are singletons; the top ten hold roughly 1.2%. The specimen sequenced was naive CD4+ T cells sorted from blood. The receptors here all came from a man aged 30 to 45 in good health. Each CDR3 is given with its conserved first and last residue. The order of the fields is CDR3 DNA, CDR3 protein, clone size, V gene, J gene, D gene. A D gene is named only where the DNA matches it firmly. The listing skips clone size in some rows; elsewhere it reads once, few, many or a size class.

TGCGCCAGCAGCCACGGACTAGCGGGAGCCTCCTACAATGAGCAGTTCTTC	CASSHGLAGASYNEQFF	.	TRBV5-1	TRBJ2-1	TRBD2
TGCGCCAGCAGCTTGGTCATACGGGGGGACTTGATGAACACTGAAGCTTTCTTT	CASSLVIRGDLMNTEAFF	.	TRBV5-1	TRBJ1-1	.
TGTGCCAGCGTTCCGCGGAGCACAGATACGCAGTATTTT	CASVPRSTDTQYF	.	TRBV28	TRBJ2-3	.
TGTGCCGGGCAAAAGGACAGCAACTATGGCTACACCTTC	CAGQKDSNYGYTF	.	TRBV6-1	TRBJ1-2	.
TGCGCCAGCAGCTTGGTTGTCGGAAACTACGAGCAGTACTTC	CASSLVVGNYEQYF	.	TRBV5-1	TRBJ2-7	.
TGTGCCAGCAGTGAAAGCCCTGGACTAGCGGGAGGGATGGGCAGGGAGACCCAGTACTTC	CASSESPGLAGGMGRETQYF	once	TRBV6-1	TRBJ2-5	TRBD2
TGCGCCAGCAGCTTGGGCGGGAACACCTACAATGAGCAGTTCTTC	CASSLGGNTYNEQFF	once	TRBV5-1	TRBJ2-1	.
TGTGCCAGCAGCGTAGCGTCGCCGGGCAGGGCGGATGAGCAGTTCTTC	CASSVASPGRADEQFF	.	TRBV9	TRBJ2-1	.
TGCGCCAGCAGCTTCCTAGCGGGAGCGAGCTCCTACGAGCAGTACTTC	CASSFLAGASSYEQYF	.	TRBV5-1	TRBJ2-7	TRBD2
TGTGCCAGCGAGAGAGGGGGAGGTCAGCCCCAGCATTTT	CASERGGGQPQHF	.	TRBV7-8	TRBJ1-5	.
TGTGCCAGCACTAGCGGGAGCTCTTACGAGCAGTACTTC	CASTSGSSYEQYF	.	TRBV6-1	TRBJ2-7	TRBD2
TGTGCCAGCAGCTTAGGACAGGGGCAGGAGACCCAGTACTTC	CASSLGQGQETQYF	once	TRBV7-9	TRBJ2-5	TRBD1
TGCGCCAGCAGCTTGGATATCACAGATACGCAGTATTTT	CASSLDITDTQYF	.	TRBV5-1	TRBJ2-3	.
TGCGCCAGCAGCCAACCCACTAGCGGGAAGGGGGATGAGCAGTTCTTC	CASSQPTSGKGDEQFF	.	TRBV4-1	TRBJ2-1	TRBD2
TGTGCCAGCAGCTTAGTGGTGGGAGGACAGACCTACGAGCAGTACTTC	CASSLVVGGQTYEQYF	.	TRBV7-2	TRBJ2-7	.
TGCGCCAGCAGCAGACAGGGTATTGGGGATACGCAGTATTTT	CASSRQGIGDTQYF	.	TRBV10-2	TRBJ2-3	TRBD1
TGCAGCGTTGGGGGGGGTGTGGATGGCTACACCTTC	CSVGGGVDGYTF	.	TRBV29-1	TRBJ1-2	.
TGTGCCAGCAGTTACTCTCGCGCAGGGGACCAGCCCCAGCATTTT	CASSYSRAGDQPQHF	.	TRBV6-5	TRBJ1-5	.
TGTGCCAGCAGCTTCGAGGGTTCAGGGGGGAACACTGAAGCTTTCTTT	CASSFEGSGGNTEAFF	.	TRBV7-2	TRBJ1-1	TRBD1
TGCGCCAGCAGCAGGGGACAGAGCTACAATGAGCAGTTCTTC	CASSRGQSYNEQFF	.	TRBV5-1	TRBJ2-1	TRBD1
TGTGCCAGCCGATCCAGGGGGGGGGAACTAGCCAATGAGCAGTTCTTC	CASRSRGGELANEQFF	.	TRBV2	TRBJ2-1	.
TGTGCCAGCAGTTACTCGATGACAGGGTTTGGGTACGAGCAGTACTTC	CASSYSMTGFGYEQYF	few	TRBV6-5	TRBJ2-7	TRBD1
TGCGCCAGCAGCGACCGGGCGACGAACACCGGGGAGCTGTTTTTT	CASSDRATNTGELFF	.	TRBV5-1	TRBJ2-2	.